The 17 T cell receptor beta chains listed next were all sequenced from one sample in a study of T cells expressing NK-cell markers. TCRdb reprocessed the 5' RACE reads and reports one entry per CDR3 protein, with no DNA. This sample's table has some 340,000 distinct CDR3 sequences. The sequencing input was blood T cells: a sorted CD56 or NKG2C T cell subset, CD4+ or CD8+ T cells, or bulk PBMC T cells (not recorded which). All receptors come from a man between 18 and 69 years old in good health.

The genes are TRBV5-1 and TRBJ2-3; the D gene TCRdb calls, TRBD2, cannot be checked with no DNA. The germline V gene encodes CDR1 SGHRS and CDR2 YFSETQ. The CDR3 is made up of 16 amino acids. The CDR3 is CASSRQLAGVTDTQYF.

The chain couples TRBV28 to TRBJ1-2; TCRdb's D call of TRBD1 is untestable without DNA. The germline V gene has CDR1 MDHEN and CDR2 SYDVKM. This CDR3 has 16 amino acids. Here the CDR3 reads CASTSAAPSANYGYTF.

The J gene is TRBJ2-3, the V gene TRBV6-5; the TRBD1 assignment by TCRdb is unverifiable without DNA. Germline V lookup: CDR1 MNHEY, CDR2 SVGAGI. The CDR3 is made up of 14 amino acids. This CDR3 reads CASSYEQGFGTQYF.

The rearrangement links TRBV23-1 to TRBJ1-5; TCRdb calls TRBD1, which cannot be checked without DNA. TRBV23-1 is an ORF for which the function is uncertain. This CDR3 is built from 17 residues. The CDR3: CASSQTETKRCNQPQHF.

The V call is TRBV28, the J call TRBJ2-3; TCRdb picks TRBD1, but there is no DNA to check that call. This CDR3 is 15 amino acids long. CDR1 is MDHEN, CDR2 SYDVKM, per germline. This CDR3 reads CASSYPGTGSNTQYF. The full variable domain, in which reference TRBV28 and TRBJ2-3 provide the parts outside the CDR3, is DVKVTQSSRYLVKRTGEKVFLECVQDMDHENMFWYRQDPGLGLRLIYFSYDVKMKEKGDIPEGYSVSREKKERFSLILESASTNQTSMYLCASSYPGTGSNTQYFGPGTRLTVL.

The V call is TRBV6-6, the J call TRBJ1-5. There are 13 residues in the CDR3. Per germline, CDR1 MNHNY and CDR2 SVGAGI (reference sequence). CDR3 sequence: CASSRVFGQPQHF.

The chain employs TRBV6-2 or TRBV6-3 and TRBJ2-1; TCRdb names TRBD2, which stays unverified in the absence of DNA. CDR3 length: 15 residues. Germline V gene lookup returns CDR1 MNHEY and CDR2 SVGEGT. CDR3 in amino acids: CASSQPASGHNEQFF.

The V gene is TRBV6-5, the J gene TRBJ1-4. Germline CDR1 reads MNHEY; CDR2 reads SVGAGI. This CDR3 spans 17 amino acids. CDR3: CASSNSGPERINEKLFF.

The chain joins TRBV11-1 to TRBJ2-1; TCRdb names TRBD2, which stays unverified in the absence of DNA. This CDR3 is built from 15 residues. Germline V lookup: CDR1 SGHAT, CDR2 FQDESV (reference sequence). The CDR3 region is CASRLLAGFYNEQFF.

The chain combines TRBV5-1 with TRBJ1-1. Germline CDR1 SGHRS, CDR2 YFSETQ. The CDR3 sequence is 14 residues long. The CDR3 sequence is CASSLGPLNTEAFF.

The chain couples TRBV19 to TRBJ1-1. CDR1 is LNHDA and CDR2 is SQIVND in the germline V gene (reference sequence). CDR3 length equals 15 residues. Here the CDR3 reads CASSGGPLLGTEAFF.

The chain recombines TRBV2 with TRBJ2-1; TCRdb's assignment of TRBD2 cannot be checked, as there is no DNA. The CDR3 extends over 15 amino acids. CDR1 SNHLY and CDR2 FYNNEI come from the germline V gene. The CDR3: CASTTGPGAYNEQFF. Supplemented by reference TRBV2 and TRBJ2-1, the full variable domain reads EPEVTQTPSHQVTQMGQEVILRCVPISNHLYFYWYRQILGQKVEFLVSFYNNEISEKSEIFDDQFSVERPDGSNFTLKIRSTKLEDSAMYFCASTTGPGAYNEQFFGPGTRLTVL.

The chain joins TRBV20-1 to TRBJ1-4; TCRdb lists TRBD1, though no DNA is available to test this call. The CDR3 has 14 amino acids. Per germline, CDR1 DFQATT and CDR2 SNEGSKA (reference sequence). The CDR3 is CSALTGQGSEKLFF.

The CDR3 loop is CASSDRARDTQYF. The J gene is TRBJ2-3, the V gene TRBV19; as DNA is missing, the TRBD1 call by TCRdb cannot be tested. Germline values: CDR1 LNHDA, CDR2 SQIVND (reference sequence). This CDR3 comprises 13 residues.

The chain is built from TRBV12-3 or TRBV12-4 and TRBJ2-7; there is no DNA to check the TCRdb D call of TRBD2. The CDR3 runs 15 residues. CDR3 sequence reads: CASTARGGGTYEQYF.

This chain links TRBV7-7 with TRBJ2-7; TCRdb proposes TRBD2, but this gene call is untestable without DNA. Germline V lookup: CDR1 SSHAT, CDR2 FNYEAQ (reference sequence). The CDR3 runs to 15 residues. CDR3 residues: CASSLGAGVSYEQYF.

The J gene is TRBJ2-1, the V gene TRBV6-1. The germline V gene has CDR1 MNHNS and CDR2 SASEGT. The CDR3 is 14 amino acids. This CDR3 reads CASSEGAATNEQFF.